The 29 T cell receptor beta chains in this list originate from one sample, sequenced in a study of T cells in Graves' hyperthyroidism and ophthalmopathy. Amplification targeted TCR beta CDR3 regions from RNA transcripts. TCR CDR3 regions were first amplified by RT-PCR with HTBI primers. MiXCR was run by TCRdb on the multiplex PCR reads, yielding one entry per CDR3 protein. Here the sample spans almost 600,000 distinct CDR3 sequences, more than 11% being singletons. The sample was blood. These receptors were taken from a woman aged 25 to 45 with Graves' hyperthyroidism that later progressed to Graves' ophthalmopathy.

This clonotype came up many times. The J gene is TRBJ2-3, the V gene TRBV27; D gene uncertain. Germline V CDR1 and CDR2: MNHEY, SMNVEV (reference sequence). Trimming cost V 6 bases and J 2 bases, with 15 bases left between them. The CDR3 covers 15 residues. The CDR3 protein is CASSRPVGHTDTQYF. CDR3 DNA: TGTGCCAGCAGCCGTCCGGTGGGTCACACAGATACGCAGTATTTT.

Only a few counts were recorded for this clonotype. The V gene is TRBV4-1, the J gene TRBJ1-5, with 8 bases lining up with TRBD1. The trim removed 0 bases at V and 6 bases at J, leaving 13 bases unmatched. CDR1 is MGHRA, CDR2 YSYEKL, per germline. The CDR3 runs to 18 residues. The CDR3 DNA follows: TGCGCCAGCAGCCAAGATGGGTTAGGACAGGGCGGTTCTCAGCCCCAGCATTTT. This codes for CASSQDGLGQGGSQPQHF.

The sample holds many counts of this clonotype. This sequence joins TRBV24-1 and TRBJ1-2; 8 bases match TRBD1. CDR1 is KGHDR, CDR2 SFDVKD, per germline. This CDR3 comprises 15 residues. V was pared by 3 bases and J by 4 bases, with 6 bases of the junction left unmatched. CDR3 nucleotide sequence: TGTGCCACCAGTGATGAGACAGGGGCATCCTATGGCTACACCTTC. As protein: CATSDETGASYGYTF.

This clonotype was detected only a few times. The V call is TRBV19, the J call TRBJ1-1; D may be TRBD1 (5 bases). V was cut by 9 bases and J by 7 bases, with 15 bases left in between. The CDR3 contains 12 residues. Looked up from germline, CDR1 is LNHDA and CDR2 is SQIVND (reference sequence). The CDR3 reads CASSLLDSEAFF. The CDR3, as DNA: TGTGCCAGCTCCCTTCTCGACAGTGAAGCTTTCTTT.

CDR3 bases: TGCGCCAGCACTTCAGGACAGATTAATGAAAAACTGTTTTTT. Translating it yields CASTSGQINEKLFF. The rearrangement links TRBV5-1 to TRBJ1-4, with a tentative D call TRBD1 (6 bases). V was clipped by 6 bases and J by 4 bases, with 13 bases between them. Germline CDR1 is SGHRS and CDR2 is YFSETQ. The length of the CDR3 is 14 residues.

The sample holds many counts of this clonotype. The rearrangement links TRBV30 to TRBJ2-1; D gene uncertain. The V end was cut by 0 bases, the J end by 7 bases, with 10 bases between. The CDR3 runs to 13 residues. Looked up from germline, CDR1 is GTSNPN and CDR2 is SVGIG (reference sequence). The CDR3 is CAWSVPRGNEQFF. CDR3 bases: TGTGCCTGGAGTGTACCCCGTGGGAATGAGCAGTTCTTC. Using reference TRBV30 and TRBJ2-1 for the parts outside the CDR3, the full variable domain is SQTIHQWPATLVQPVGSPLSLECTVEGTSNPNLYWYRQAAGRGLQLLFYSVGIGQISSEVPQNLSASRPQDRQFILSSKKLLLSDSGFYLCAWSVPRGNEQFFGPGTRLTVL.

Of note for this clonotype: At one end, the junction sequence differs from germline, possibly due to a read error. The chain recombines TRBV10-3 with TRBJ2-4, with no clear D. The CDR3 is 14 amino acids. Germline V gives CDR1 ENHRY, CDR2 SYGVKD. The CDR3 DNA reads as TGTGCCAGCAGTCCTCCGATATCCAAAAACATTCAGTACTTC. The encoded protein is CASSPPISKNIQYF.

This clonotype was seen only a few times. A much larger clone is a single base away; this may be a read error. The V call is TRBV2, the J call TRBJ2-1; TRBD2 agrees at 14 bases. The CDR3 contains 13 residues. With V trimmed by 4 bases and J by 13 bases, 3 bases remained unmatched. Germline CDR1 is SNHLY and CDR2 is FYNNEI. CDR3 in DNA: TGTGCCAGCAGTGGACTAGCGGGAGGGAGACAGTTCTTC. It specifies CASSGLAGGRQFF.

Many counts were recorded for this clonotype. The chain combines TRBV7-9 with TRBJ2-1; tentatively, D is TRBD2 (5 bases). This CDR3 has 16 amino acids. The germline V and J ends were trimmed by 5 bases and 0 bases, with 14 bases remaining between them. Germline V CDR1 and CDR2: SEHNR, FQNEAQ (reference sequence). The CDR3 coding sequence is TGTGCCAGCAGCCCGAGGGCAGAGAGCTCCTACAATGAGCAGTTCTTC. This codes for CASSPRAESSYNEQFF. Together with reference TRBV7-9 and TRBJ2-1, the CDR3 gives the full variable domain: DTGVSQNPRHKITKRGQNVTFRCDPISEHNRLYWYRQTLGQGPEFLTYFQNEAQLEKSRLLSDRFSAERPKGSFSTLEIQRTEQGDSAMYLCASSPRAESSYNEQFFGPGTRLTVL.

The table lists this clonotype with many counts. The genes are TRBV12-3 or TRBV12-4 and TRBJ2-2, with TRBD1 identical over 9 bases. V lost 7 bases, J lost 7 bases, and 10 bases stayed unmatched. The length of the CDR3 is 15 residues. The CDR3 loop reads CASKHRDRDIGELFF. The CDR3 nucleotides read TGTGCCAGCAAACACCGGGACAGGGATATCGGGGAGCTGTTTTTT.

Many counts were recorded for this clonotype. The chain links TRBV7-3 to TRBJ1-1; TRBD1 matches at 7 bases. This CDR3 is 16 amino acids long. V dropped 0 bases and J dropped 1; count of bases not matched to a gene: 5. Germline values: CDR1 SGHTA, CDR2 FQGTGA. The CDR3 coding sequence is TGTGCCAGCAGCTTAACAGGGGGCGCGGCGAACACTGAAGCTTTCTTT. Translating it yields CASSLTGGAANTEAFF.

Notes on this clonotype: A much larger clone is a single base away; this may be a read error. CDR3 loop: CSSRQDPTNTGELFF. In DNA, the CDR3 is TGTTCCAGCAGACAGGACCCTACGAACACCGGGGAGCTGTTTTTT. The J gene is TRBJ2-2, the V gene TRBV7-3, with D possibly matching TRBD1 (6 bases). Looked up from germline, CDR1 is SGHTA and CDR2 is FQGTGA. The CDR3 extends over 15 amino acids.

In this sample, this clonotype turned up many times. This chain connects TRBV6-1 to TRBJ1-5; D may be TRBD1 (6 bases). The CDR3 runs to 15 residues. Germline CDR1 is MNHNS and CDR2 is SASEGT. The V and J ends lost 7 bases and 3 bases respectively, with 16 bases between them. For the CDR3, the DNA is TGTGCCAGCATACCATTTACAGGGAACAATCAGCCCCAGCATTTT. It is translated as CASIPFTGNNQPQHF.

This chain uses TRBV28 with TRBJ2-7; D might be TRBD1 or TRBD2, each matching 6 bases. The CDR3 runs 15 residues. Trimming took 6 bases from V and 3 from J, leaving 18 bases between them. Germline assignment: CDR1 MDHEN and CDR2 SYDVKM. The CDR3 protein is CASSPLRGLDYEQYF. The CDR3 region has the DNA TGTGCCAGCAGCCCCCTACGGGGGCTTGACTACGAGCAGTACTTC.

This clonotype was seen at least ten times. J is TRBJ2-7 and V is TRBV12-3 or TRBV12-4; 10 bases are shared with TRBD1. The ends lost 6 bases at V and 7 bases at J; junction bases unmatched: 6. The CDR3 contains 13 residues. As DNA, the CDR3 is TGTGCCAGCAGGGGACAGGGGTCGAGGGAGCAGTACTTC. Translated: CASRGQGSREQYF.

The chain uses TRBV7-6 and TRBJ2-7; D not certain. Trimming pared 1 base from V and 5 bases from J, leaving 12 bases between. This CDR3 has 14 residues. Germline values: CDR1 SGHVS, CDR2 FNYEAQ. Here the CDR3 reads CASSLEEFSHEQYF. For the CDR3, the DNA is TGTGCCAGCAGCTTAGAGGAGTTTTCCCACGAGCAGTACTTC.

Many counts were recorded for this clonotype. CDR3 in DNA: TGCAGTGCACCCGGACAGATTGAGATGGAGACCCAGTACTTC. It specifies CSAPGQIEMETQYF. The chain joins TRBV20-1 to TRBJ2-5, with D maybe TRBD1 (6 bases). Germline-derived CDR1 and CDR2 are DFQATT and SNEGSKA (reference sequence). The CDR3 runs 14 residues. Trimming cost V 6 bases and J 5 bases, with 19 bases left between them.

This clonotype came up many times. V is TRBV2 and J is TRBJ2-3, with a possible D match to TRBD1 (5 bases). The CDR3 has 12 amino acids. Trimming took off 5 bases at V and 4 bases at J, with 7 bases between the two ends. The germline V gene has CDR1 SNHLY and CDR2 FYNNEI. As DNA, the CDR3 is TGTGCCAGCAGTTCAGGGTCAGATACGCAGTATTTT. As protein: CASSSGSDTQYF.

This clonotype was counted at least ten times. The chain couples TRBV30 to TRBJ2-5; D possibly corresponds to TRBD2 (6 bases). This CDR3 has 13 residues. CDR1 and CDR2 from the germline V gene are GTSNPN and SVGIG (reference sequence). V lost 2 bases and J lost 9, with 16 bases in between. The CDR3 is CAWSWDGSESQYF. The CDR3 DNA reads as TGTGCCTGGAGTTGGGACGGGAGTGAGTCCCAGTACTTC.

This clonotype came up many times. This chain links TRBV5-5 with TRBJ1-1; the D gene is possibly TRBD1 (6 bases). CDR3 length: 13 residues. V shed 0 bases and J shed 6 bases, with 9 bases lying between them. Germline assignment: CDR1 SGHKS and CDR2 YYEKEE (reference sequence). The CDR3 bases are TGTGCCAGCAGCTTGGACAGGGACCCTGAAGCTTTCTTT. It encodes CASSLDRDPEAFF.

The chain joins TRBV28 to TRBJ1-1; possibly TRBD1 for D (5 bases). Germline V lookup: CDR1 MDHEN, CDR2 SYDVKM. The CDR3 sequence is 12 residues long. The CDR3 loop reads CVVGEVFAEAFF. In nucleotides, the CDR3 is TGTGTTGTGGGGGAGGTGTTCGCTGAAGCTTTCTTT.

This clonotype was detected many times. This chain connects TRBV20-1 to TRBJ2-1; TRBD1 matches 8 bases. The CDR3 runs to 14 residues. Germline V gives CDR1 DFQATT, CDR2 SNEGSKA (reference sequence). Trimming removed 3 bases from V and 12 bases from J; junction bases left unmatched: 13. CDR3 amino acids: CSASPGQAFGGQFF. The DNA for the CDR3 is TGCAGTGCTAGTCCGGGACAGGCTTTTGGAGGGCAGTTCTTC.

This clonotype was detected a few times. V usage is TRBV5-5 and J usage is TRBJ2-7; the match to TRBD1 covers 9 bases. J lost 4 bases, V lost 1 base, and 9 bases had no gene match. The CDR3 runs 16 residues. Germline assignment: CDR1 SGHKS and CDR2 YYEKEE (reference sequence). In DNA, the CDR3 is TGTGCCAGCAGCTTGAGCTCGGGACAGGGTAAATACGAGCAGTACTTC. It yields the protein CASSLSSGQGKYEQYF.

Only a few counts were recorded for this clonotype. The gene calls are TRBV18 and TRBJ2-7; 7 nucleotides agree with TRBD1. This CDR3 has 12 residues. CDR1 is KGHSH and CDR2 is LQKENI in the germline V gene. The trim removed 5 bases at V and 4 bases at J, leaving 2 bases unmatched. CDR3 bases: TGTGCCAGCTCAAAGGACAGGTACGAGCAGTACTTC. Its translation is CASSKDRYEQYF.

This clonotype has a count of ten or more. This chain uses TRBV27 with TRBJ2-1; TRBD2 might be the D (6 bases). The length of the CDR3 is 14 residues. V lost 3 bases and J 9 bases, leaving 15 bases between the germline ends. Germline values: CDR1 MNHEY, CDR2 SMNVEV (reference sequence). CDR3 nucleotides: TGTGCCAGCAGTTTGAGGGGACTCCTAGGTGAGCAGTTCTTC. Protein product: CASSLRGLLGEQFF.

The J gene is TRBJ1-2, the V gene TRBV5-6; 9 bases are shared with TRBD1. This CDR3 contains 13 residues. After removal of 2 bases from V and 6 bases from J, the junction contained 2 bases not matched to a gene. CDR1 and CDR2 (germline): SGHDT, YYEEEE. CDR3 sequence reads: CASSFGTGHGYTF. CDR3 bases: TGTGCCAGCAGCTTCGGGACAGGGCATGGCTACACCTTC.

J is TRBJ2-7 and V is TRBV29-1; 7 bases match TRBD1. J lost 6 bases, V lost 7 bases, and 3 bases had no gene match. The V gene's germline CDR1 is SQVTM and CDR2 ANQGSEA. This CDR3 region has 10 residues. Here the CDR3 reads CSAAGGEQYF. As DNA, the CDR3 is TGCAGCGCCGCAGGGGGCGAGCAGTACTTC.

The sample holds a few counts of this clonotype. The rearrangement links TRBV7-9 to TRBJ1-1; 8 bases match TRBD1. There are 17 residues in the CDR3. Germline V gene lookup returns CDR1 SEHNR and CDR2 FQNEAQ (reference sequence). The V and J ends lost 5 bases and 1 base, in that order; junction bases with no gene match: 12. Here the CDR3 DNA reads TGTGCCAGCAGCCTACATCAATTAGGACAGGGGAACACTGAAGCTTTCTTT. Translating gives CASSLHQLGQGNTEAFF.

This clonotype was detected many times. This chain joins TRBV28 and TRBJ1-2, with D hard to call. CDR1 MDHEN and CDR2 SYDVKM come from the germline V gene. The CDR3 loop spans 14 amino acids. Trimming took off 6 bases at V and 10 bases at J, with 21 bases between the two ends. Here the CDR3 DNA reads TGTGCCAGCAGCCGCTCGCGGACTCCCTCTCTCTACACCTTC. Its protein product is CASSRSRTPSLYTF.